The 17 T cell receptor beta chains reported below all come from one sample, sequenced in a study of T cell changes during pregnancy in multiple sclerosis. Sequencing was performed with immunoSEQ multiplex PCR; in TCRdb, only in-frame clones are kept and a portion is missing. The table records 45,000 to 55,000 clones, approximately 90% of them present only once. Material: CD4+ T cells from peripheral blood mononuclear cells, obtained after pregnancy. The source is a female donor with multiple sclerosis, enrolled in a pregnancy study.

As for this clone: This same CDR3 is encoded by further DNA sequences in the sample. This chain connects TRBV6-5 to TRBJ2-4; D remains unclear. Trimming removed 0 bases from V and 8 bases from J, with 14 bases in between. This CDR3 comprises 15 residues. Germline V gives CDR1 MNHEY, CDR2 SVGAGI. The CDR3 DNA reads TGTGCCAGCAGTTACTCGATAGTTGGTCGGGACATTCAGTACTTC. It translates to CASSYSIVGRDIQYF.

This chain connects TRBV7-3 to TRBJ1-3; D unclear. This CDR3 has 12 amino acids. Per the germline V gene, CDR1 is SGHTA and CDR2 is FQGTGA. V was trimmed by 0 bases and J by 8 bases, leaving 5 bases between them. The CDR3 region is CASSLTGDTIYF. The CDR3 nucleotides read TGTGCCAGCAGCTTAACCGGAGACACCATATATTTT.

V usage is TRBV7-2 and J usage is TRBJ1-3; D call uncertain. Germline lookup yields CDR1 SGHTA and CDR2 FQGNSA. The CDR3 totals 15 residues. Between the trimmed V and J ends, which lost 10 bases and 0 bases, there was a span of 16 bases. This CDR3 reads CAIRETKSSGNTIYF. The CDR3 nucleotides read TGTGCCATCCGGGAGACGAAAAGCTCTGGAAACACCATATATTTT.

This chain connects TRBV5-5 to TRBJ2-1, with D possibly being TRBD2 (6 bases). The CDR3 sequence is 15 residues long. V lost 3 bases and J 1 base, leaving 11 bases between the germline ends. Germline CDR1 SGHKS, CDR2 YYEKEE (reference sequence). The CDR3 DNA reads TGTGCCAGCAGCTCTGCCGGGACTTCCTACAATGAGCAGTTCTTC. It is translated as CASSSAGTSYNEQFF.

CDR3 nucleotides: TGCAGCGTTGAGGGACAGTTAACCGGGGAGCTGTTTTTT. It specifies CSVEGQLTGELFF. The chain combines TRBV29-1 with TRBJ2-2, with 7 bases fitting TRBD1. V trimming: 3 bases; J trimming: 5 bases; junction bases outside the gene matches: 3. The CDR3 runs 13 residues. Germline assignment: CDR1 SQVTM and CDR2 ANQGSEA.

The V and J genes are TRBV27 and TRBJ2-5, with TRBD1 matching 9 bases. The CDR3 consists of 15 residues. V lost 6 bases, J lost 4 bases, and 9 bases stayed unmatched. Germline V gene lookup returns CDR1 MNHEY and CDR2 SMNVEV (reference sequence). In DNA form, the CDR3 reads TGTGCCAGCAGGGCACAGGGGGCCGTTGGAGAGACCCAGTACTTC. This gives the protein CASRAQGAVGETQYF.

CDR3 coding DNA: TGCGCCAGCAGCCAAGTATTGTCCCGGGACATTAGCTCTGGGGCCAACGTCCTGACTTTC. It translates to CASSQVLSRDISSGANVLTF. The rearrangement links TRBV4-1 to TRBJ2-6; D perhaps matches TRBD1 (6 bases). CDR1 is MGHRA and CDR2 is YSYEKL in the germline V gene. V lost 1 base to trimming and J lost 0 bases, with 19 bases between them. The CDR3 length is 20 residues.

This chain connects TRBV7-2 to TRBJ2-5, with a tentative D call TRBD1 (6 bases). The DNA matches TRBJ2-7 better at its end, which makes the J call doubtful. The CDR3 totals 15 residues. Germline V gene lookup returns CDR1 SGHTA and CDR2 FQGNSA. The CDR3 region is CASSLSQGSSYEQYF. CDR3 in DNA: TGTGCCAGCAGCTTATCACAGGGATCCTCCTACGAGCAGTACTTC.

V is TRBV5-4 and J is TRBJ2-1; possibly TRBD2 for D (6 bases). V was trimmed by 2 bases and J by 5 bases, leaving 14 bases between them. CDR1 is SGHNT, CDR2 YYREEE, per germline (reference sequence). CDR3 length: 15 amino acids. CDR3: CASSFGRERNNEQFF. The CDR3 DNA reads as TGTGCCAGCAGCTTTGGTCGGGAGCGGAACAATGAGCAGTTCTTC.

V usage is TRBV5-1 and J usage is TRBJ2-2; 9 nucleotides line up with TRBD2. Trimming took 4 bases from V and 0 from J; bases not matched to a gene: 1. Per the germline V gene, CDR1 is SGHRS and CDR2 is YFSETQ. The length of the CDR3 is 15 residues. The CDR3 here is CASSLAGPNTGELFF. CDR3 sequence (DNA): TGCGCCAGCAGCCTAGCGGGACCGAACACCGGGGAGCTGTTTTTT.

CDR3: CASSPSVGGSYEQYF. CDR3 DNA: TGTGCCAGCAGCCCCTCAGTTGGAGGATCCTACGAGCAGTACTTC. The rearrangement joins TRBV28 to TRBJ2-7, with a weak D call TRBD2 (5 bases). CDR3 length: 15 residues. Germline V gene data show CDR1 as MDHEN and CDR2 as SYDVKM. V was shortened by 6 bases and J by 1 base, with 16 bases between the two germline ends.

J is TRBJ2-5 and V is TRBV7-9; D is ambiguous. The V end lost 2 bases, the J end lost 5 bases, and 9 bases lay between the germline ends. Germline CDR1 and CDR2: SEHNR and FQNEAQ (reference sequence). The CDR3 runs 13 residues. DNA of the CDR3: TGTGCCAGCAGCTTATTCGTTAGCGAGACCCAGTACTTC. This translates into CASSLFVSETQYF.

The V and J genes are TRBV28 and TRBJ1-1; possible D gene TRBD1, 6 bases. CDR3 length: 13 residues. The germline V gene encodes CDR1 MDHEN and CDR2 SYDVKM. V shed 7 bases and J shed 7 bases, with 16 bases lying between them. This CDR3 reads CASILRADSEAFF. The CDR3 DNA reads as TGTGCCAGCATCCTAAGGGCGGACAGTGAAGCTTTCTTT.

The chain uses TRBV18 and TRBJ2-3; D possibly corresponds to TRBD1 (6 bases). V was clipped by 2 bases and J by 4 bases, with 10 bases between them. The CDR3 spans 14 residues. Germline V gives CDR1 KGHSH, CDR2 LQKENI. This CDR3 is CASSPTQGSDTQYF. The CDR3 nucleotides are TGTGCCAGCTCACCAACCCAGGGGTCAGATACGCAGTATTTT.

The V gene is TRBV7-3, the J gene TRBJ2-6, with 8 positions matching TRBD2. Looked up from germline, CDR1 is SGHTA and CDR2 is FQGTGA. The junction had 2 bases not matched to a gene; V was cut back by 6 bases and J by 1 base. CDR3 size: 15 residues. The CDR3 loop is CASSPGGSGANVLTF. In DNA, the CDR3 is TGTGCCAGCAGTCCGGGGGGGTCTGGGGCCAACGTCCTGACTTTC.

CDR3 sequence (DNA): TGCGCCAGCAGCCAAGAACCCGACAGACCCAATCAGCCCCAGCATTTT. Translated, it gives CASSQEPDRPNQPQHF. The V gene is TRBV4-1, the J gene TRBJ1-5; D is perhaps TRBD1 (5 bases). The V and J ends lost 0 bases and 3 bases respectively, with 12 bases between them. The CDR3 spans 16 residues. In germline, CDR1 is MGHRA, CDR2 YSYEKL.

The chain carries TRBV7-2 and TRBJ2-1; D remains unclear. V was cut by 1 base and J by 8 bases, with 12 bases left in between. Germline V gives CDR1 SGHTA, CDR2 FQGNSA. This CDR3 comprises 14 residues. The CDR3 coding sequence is TGTGCCAGCAGCTTAGTTTCAGGATTGGATGAGCAGTTCTTC. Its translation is CASSLVSGLDEQFF.